These 17 T cell receptor beta chains were all obtained from the same sample, sequenced in a study of radiotherapy plus CTLA-4 blockade in lung cancer. Only in-frame clones appear in the TCRdb table, and some are missing; sequencing was by immunoSEQ multiplex PCR. The sample shows around 80,000 clones, roughly 80% of them seen only once. The source material was peripheral blood, sampled from a patient treated with radiotherapy plus ipilimumab. These receptors were collected from a human donor with non-small cell lung cancer who had stable disease on radiotherapy plus ipilimumab.

This chain links TRBV5-4 with TRBJ2-6; D possibly uses TRBD1 or TRBD2 (5 bases each). V was trimmed by 6 bases and J by 0 bases, leaving 25 bases between them. The CDR3 is made up of 20 amino acids. CDR1 SGHNT and CDR2 YYREEE come from the germline V gene (reference sequence). The CDR3 nucleotides are TGTGCCAGCACCTCAGGGATAGTTGTTGAGGGTAGCTCTGGGGCCAACGTCCTGACTTTC. It encodes CASTSGIVVEGSSGANVLTF.

The J gene is TRBJ1-5, the V gene TRBV5-1, with 9 bases identical to TRBD1. V shed 0 bases and J 4 bases; nucleotides not matched to a gene: 2. CDR1 is SGHRS, CDR2 YFSETQ, per germline. The CDR3 covers 15 residues. CDR3 bases: TGCGCCAGCAGCTTGGGACAGGGGGTTAATCAGCCCCAGCATTTT. Translation: CASSLGQGVNQPQHF. Drawing the rest from reference TRBV5-1 and TRBJ1-5, the complete variable domain is KAGVTQTPRYLIKTRGQQVTLSCSPISGHRSVSWYQQTPGQGLQFLFEYFSETQRNKGNFPGRFSGRQFSNSRSEMNVSTLELGDSALYLCASSLGQGVNQPQHFGDGTRLSIL.

The chain carries TRBV27 and TRBJ1-2; a possible D gene is TRBD1 (6 bases). Between the trimmed V and J ends, which lost 0 bases and 4 bases, there was a span of 18 bases. CDR3 length: 17 residues. Germline CDR1 is MNHEY and CDR2 is SMNVEV (reference sequence). In DNA form, the CDR3 reads TGTGCCAGCAGTTTATCTTGGGGAGGGGGACAAGGCTATGGCTACACCTTC. Amino acids: CASSLSWGGGQGYGYTF.

The chain links TRBV7-9 to TRBJ2-4; D not resolved. With 0 bases removed from V and 0 bases from J, the gap between germline ends came to 6 bases. Germline V gene lookup returns CDR1 SEHNR and CDR2 FQNEAQ (reference sequence). The CDR3 length is 15 residues. As DNA, the CDR3 is TGTGCCAGCAGCTTAGCCCCAGAAGCCAAAAACATTCAGTACTTC. Protein product: CASSLAPEAKNIQYF.

The rearrangement links TRBV28 to TRBJ1-5; D call uncertain. The CDR3 contains 16 residues. Between the trimmed V and J ends, which lost 10 bases and 0 bases, there was a span of 19 bases. Germline V CDR1 and CDR2: MDHEN, SYDVKM. The CDR3 nucleotides read TGTGCCACCTACTCTTCCCCCCGTCGTAGCAATCAGCCCCAGCATTTT. Residues: CATYSSPRRSNQPQHF.

This chain uses TRBV7-3 with TRBJ2-3; D not resolved. The CDR3 loop spans 16 amino acids. Germline V gene sequence: CDR1 SGHTA, CDR2 FQGTGA. V lost 2 bases and J lost 0, with 12 bases in between. The CDR3: CASSLLRTYSTDTQYF. The CDR3 region has the DNA TGTGCCAGCAGCTTATTGCGGACCTATAGCACAGATACGCAGTATTTT.

The chain is built from TRBV29-1 and TRBJ1-2; 8 bases are shared with TRBD1. Germline CDR1 reads SQVTM; CDR2 reads ANQGSEA. The length of the CDR3 is 12 residues. V trimming: 4 bases; J trimming: 7 bases; junction bases outside the gene matches: 5. DNA of the CDR3: TGCAGCGTTGGACAGGGGCTAACTGGCTACACCTTC. Its translation is CSVGQGLTGYTF.

This clone showed up just once. The chain carries TRBV15 and TRBJ1-6; 7 bases line up with TRBD1. Germline trimming cut 5 bases from V and 9 bases from J; bases unmatched to any gene: 10. Looked up from germline, CDR1 is LNHNV and CDR2 is YYDKDF (reference sequence). This CDR3 comprises 15 residues. CDR3 region: CATSPVRQGASPLHF. CDR3 coding DNA: TGTGCCACCAGCCCTGTCAGACAGGGAGCTTCACCCCTCCACTTT.

Written as DNA, the CDR3 is TGTGCCAGCAGCCAAGAAGTACAGGGGGCCCAGCCCCAGCATTTT. Translating gives CASSQEVQGAQPQHF. The V gene is TRBV14, the J gene TRBJ1-5; TRBD1 aligns across 9 bases. The V gene end was trimmed by 0 bases and the J gene end by 7 bases; junction bases not matched to a gene: 4. CDR3 length: 15 amino acids. The germline V gene encodes CDR1 SGHDN and CDR2 FVKESK.

The rearrangement links TRBV11-2 to TRBJ1-6, with 7 bases fitting TRBD1. The CDR3 consists of 15 residues. V lost 5 bases to trimming and J lost 6 bases; unmatched junction nucleotides: 7. CDR1 and CDR2 from the germline V gene are SGHAT and FQNNGV. This CDR3 reads CASSAGGSGNSPLHF. The DNA for the CDR3 is TGTGCCAGCAGCGCAGGGGGAAGTGGTAATTCACCCCTCCACTTT.

CDR3 loop: CASSRGTSGRAGNEQFF. The DNA for the CDR3 is TGTGCCAGCAGCCGAGGGACTAGCGGGAGGGCCGGTAATGAGCAGTTCTTC. J is TRBJ2-1 and V is TRBV2, with TRBD2 identical over 16 bases. J gave up 7 bases and V 6 bases, and 9 bases lay outside the gene matches. The CDR3 is 17 residues long. Per germline, CDR1 SNHLY and CDR2 FYNNEI.

This clone was picked up one time. The chain links TRBV7-8 to TRBJ2-3; D is perhaps TRBD2 (5 bases). Germline CDR1 and CDR2: SGHVS and FQNEAQ. The CDR3 sequence is 14 residues long. The ends were cut back, 5 bases at V and 2 bases at J, with 11 bases in the middle. CDR3 in DNA: TGTGCCAGCAGCGCCCGGACTGCCACAGATACGCAGTATTTT. It is translated as CASSARTATDTQYF.

The gene calls are TRBV6-5 and TRBJ1-1, with TRBD1 identical over 7 bases. The CDR3 consists of 12 residues. Trimming removed 3 bases from V and 11 bases from J; junction bases left unmatched: 6. Germline-derived CDR1 and CDR2 are MNHEY and SVGAGI. CDR3 protein: CASSYMQGVAFF. In DNA form, the CDR3 reads TGTGCCAGCAGTTATATGCAGGGGGTCGCTTTCTTT.

The chain joins TRBV14 to TRBJ2-2; 8 bases fit TRBD1. The germline V gene has CDR1 SGHDN and CDR2 FVKESK. This CDR3 is 14 amino acids long. The V gene end was trimmed by 4 bases and the J gene end by 7 bases; junction bases not matched to a gene: 5. In DNA form, the CDR3 reads TGTGCCAGCAGCCGCTGGACAGGGATCGGGGAGCTGTTTTTT. Translation: CASSRWTGIGELFF.

The genes are TRBV2 and TRBJ2-3, with TRBD2 as a possible D gene (6 bases). CDR3 length: 16 residues. The ends were cut back, 3 bases at V and 6 bases at J, with 19 bases in the middle. Germline CDR1 is SNHLY and CDR2 is FYNNEI. CDR3 loop: CASSEGGAWRGDTQYF. DNA for the CDR3: TGTGCCAGCAGTGAGGGTGGGGCATGGAGGGGTGATACGCAGTATTTT.

This sequence joins TRBV11-2 and TRBJ2-2; 14 bases map to TRBD2. V shed 4 bases and J 3 bases; nucleotides not matched to a gene: 7. The CDR3 is made up of 18 amino acids. Germline values: CDR1 SGHAT, CDR2 FQNNGV. CDR3 region: CASSWIRLAGGHTGELFF. The CDR3 DNA follows: TGTGCCAGCAGCTGGATAAGACTAGCGGGAGGGCACACCGGGGAGCTGTTTTTT.

CDR3 sequence reads: CASSAGTGSSYEQYF. For the CDR3, the DNA is TGCGCCAGCAGCGCCGGGACAGGAAGCTCCTACGAGCAGTACTTC. V and J are TRBV5-1 and TRBJ2-7; TRBD1 aligns across 8 bases. V lost 4 bases, J lost 0 bases, and 6 bases stayed unmatched. From germline, CDR1 is SGHRS and CDR2 YFSETQ. The CDR3 has 15 residues.